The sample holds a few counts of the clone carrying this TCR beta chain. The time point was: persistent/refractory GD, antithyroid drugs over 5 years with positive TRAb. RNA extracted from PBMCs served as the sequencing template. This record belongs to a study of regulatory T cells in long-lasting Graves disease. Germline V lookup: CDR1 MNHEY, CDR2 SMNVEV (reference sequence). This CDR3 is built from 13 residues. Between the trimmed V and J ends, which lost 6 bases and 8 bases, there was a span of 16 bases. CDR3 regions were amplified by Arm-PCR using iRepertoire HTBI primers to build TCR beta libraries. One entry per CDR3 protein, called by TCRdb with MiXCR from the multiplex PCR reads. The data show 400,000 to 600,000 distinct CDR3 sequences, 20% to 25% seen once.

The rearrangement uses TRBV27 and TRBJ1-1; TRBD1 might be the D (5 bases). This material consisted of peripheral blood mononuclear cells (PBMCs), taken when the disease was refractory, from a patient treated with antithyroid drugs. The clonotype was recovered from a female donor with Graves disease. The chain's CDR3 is CASRRWTYDEAFF. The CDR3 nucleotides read TGTGCCAGCAGGCGTTGGACATACGACGAAGCTTTCTTT.